This T cell receptor beta chain was retrieved from a study of blood T cell repertoires in COVID-19 (TCRdb year 2020). For the study in its entirety: Samples covering the acute and convalescent phases of COVID-19 were provided by collaborators in the United States, Italy and Spain. A freely available public database, intended as a resource for researchers studying the immune response to SARS-CoV-2, is where the repertoires were released. The sample metadata nearly always contained a de-identified subject ID, COVID-19 status, age in years and sex. The samples were drawn from two sources: the first 160 participants of the ongoing ImmuneRACE study, and 1,254 subjects contributed by 6 global collaborators. Where available, HLA class I and class II types were obtained from metadata supplied by the sample provider rather than from assay-based typing. The prospective study material was composed of cDNA or gDNA derived from T cells, B-cell-depleted T cells, or PBMCs. Deeply sampled blood TCRbeta repertoires from subjects exposed to, actively infected with, or recovered from COVID-19 were included in the dataset. General findings and caveats noted by the study authors: Clinical and demographic metadata were provided uncurated, with the amount varying by source and participant.

Germline trimming amounts to 6 bases on V and 2 bases on J, with 5 as the count of junction bases outside the gene matches. The germline V gene encodes CDR1 ENHRY and CDR2 SYGVKD. From the cysteine through the phenylalanine, the CDR3 covers 16 amino acids. Just CDR3 DNA is preserved here, 48 bases in frame from base 1. In Seattle, one collaborating source enrolled patients while the infection was active and tracked those patients longitudinally over the course of disease. Each collaborating institution followed its own protocols to collect whole blood in K2EDTA tubes. For TCRbeta analysis, collaborators shipped samples in one of three forms: frozen whole blood, isolated PBMCs, or DNA extracted from either of those sample types. With respect to this clone: Its antigen is unknown. Base qualities are missing; no much larger clone stands one base away.

TCRbeta CDR3 regions were amplified from genomic DNA by means of the immunoSEQ Assay, a bias-controlled multiplex PCR. As for the authors' bioinformatics: Within the assay, amplification of reference gene primers was used to estimate how many nucleated cells each sample contained. To quantify the absolute abundance of each unique TCRbeta CDR3 rearrangement, sequence reads were collapsed and filtered. For each sample, productive Simpson clonality was calculated by taking the square root of Simpson's diversity index across productive rearrangements. Here the immuneACCESS table is served through TCRdb, limited to in-frame sequences with V and J called. Missing clones are a known gap in these copies; in checked studies unresolved V genes cover under half, and the rest lacks a known reason. From that table come the V and J calls and clone size; the DNA was used to work out D and trimming. The sample includes about 150,000 clones, with about 83% observed a single time. Approximately 2.6% of the sample rests with the top ten.

The sample consisted of peripheral blood. In this chain, TRBV10-3 is recombined with TRBJ2-3, and TRBD2 aligns with 13 junction nucleotides. This receptor was obtained from a woman over 75 with COVID-19, enrolled during active disease. The bases read TGTGCCATCAGCGGGACTAGCGGGGCCCCCACAGATACGCAGTATTTT. It translates as CAISGTSGAPTDTQYF.